The 5 T cell receptor beta chains below were found in one sample sequenced in a study of cytomegalovirus exposure and HLA in healthy donors. PCR amplification relied on 60 Vbeta primers (plus 13 Jbeta primers). Method: immunoSEQ multiplex PCR; TCRdb's copy keeps in-frame clones and lacks some. Of about 150,000 clones listed, roughly 80% are singletons. The specimen sequenced was PBMCs. The receptors were sampled from a male donor in good health and CMV-seronegative.

This chain joins TRBV5-4 and TRBJ2-1; 9 bases fit TRBD1. Per germline, CDR1 SGHNT and CDR2 YYREEE (reference sequence). There are 18 residues in the CDR3. The junction had 14 bases not matched to a gene; V was cut back by 4 bases and J by 3 bases. CDR3 sequence: CASSQDKQGASFYNEQFF. CDR3 in DNA: TGTGCCAGCAGCCAAGACAAACAGGGGGCAAGCTTCTACAATGAGCAGTTCTTC.

This clone was detected a few times. The chain carries TRBV11-2 and TRBJ1-1, with 9 bases identical to TRBD1. The CDR3 has 13 amino acids. V was clipped by 3 bases and J by 10 bases; unmatched bases: 6. CDR1 and CDR2 (germline): SGHAT, FQNNGV. The CDR3 spells CASSLGQGISAFF. CDR3 nucleotides: TGTGCCAGCAGCTTGGGACAGGGAATTTCAGCTTTCTTT.

This sequence joins TRBV5-1 and TRBJ2-1; 8 bases are shared with TRBD2. V shed 4 bases, J shed 2 bases, and the junction held 5 bases outside the gene matches. This CDR3 region has 15 residues. Per the germline V gene, CDR1 is SGHRS and CDR2 is YFSETQ. This CDR3 reads CASSLSGITYNEQFF. CDR3 bases: TGCGCCAGCAGCCTTAGCGGGATCACCTACAATGAGCAGTTCTTC.

This clone was seen once. The chain couples TRBV7-9 to TRBJ2-2; 9 bases are shared with TRBD1. V trimming: 5 bases; J trimming: 11 bases; junction bases outside the gene matches: 6. The CDR3 runs 13 residues. Germline V gene data show CDR1 as SEHNR and CDR2 as FQNEAQ (reference sequence). CDR3 sequence: CASSPSDRGELFF. DNA for the CDR3: TGTGCCAGCAGCCCCTCGGACAGGGGTGAGCTGTTTTTT.

The chain is built from TRBV21-1 and TRBJ2-1; TRBD1 was called by the table and not checked on the DNA. TRBV21-1 is flagged as a pseudogene. The CDR3 contains 12 residues. The CDR3 region has the DNA TGTGCCAGCAGCATTACAGGGTCTGAGCAGTTCTTC. Translating it yields CASSITGSEQFF.